This T cell receptor beta chain was retrieved from a study of early T cells in non-severe SARS-CoV-2 infection. Study information: Unpaired chains resulted from sequencing bulk RNA of unsorted whole blood.

Unique molecular identifiers (one per individual cDNA molecule) were attached. TCRdb passed the 5' RACE reads through MiXCR, listing each CDR3 protein once. This sample yields approximately 56,000 distinct CDR3 sequences, of which approximately 15% are seen a single time; roughly 4.3% belongs to the top ten. Findings of the study overall: The study's VDJdb matching favored anti-spike CD8 responses and missed private and CD4 specificities.

The sample holds a few counts of this clonotype. Its specificity is not known. Trimming removed 4 bases at V and 2 bases at J, with 8 bases between. Germline V gene data show CDR1 as SEHNR and CDR2 as FQNEAQ (reference sequence). This CDR3 is built from 14 residues. This sequence was found in an adult who was a healthcare worker with PCR-confirmed SARS-CoV-2 infection or an uninfected control (not recorded which). The source was whole blood, collected at baseline. This chain links TRBV7-9 with TRBJ2-2; tentative D call: TRBD2 (5 bases). CDR3 amino acids: CASSSGSNTGELFF. CDR3 bases: TGTGCCAGCAGCTCGGGATCTAACACCGGGGAGCTGTTTTTT.